Listed here is a single T cell receptor (beta chain). Its matching antigen is unknown. The sample comes from a study of cytomegalovirus exposure and HLA in healthy donors. Only in-frame clones appear in the TCRdb table, and some are missing; sequencing was by immunoSEQ multiplex PCR. The sample has roughly 150,000 clones; roughly 89% are singletons. Whole-study results and caveats: The study recorded some 160 TCR beta chains that were cytomegalovirus-associated.

The length of the CDR3 is 15 residues. Germline trimming cut 4 bases from V and 2 bases from J; bases unmatched to any gene: 5. Looked up from germline, CDR1 is LGHNT and CDR2 is FRNRAP. Sequences were obtained from PBMCs. The rearrangement uses TRBV12-5 and TRBJ2-5, with TRBD1 identical over 9 bases. The source is a woman under 30 in good health and CMV-seropositive. This chain's CDR3 is CASGWDRAGQETQYF. The CDR3 region has the DNA TGTGCTAGTGGTTGGGACAGGGCTGGTCAAGAGACCCAGTACTTC.